One sample yielded the 29 T cell receptor beta chains listed below, sequenced in a study of cytomegalovirus exposure and HLA in healthy donors. This PCR relied on a set of 60 Vbeta primers and 13 Jbeta primers. This table comes from immunoSEQ multiplex PCR, and its TCRdb copy is limited to in-frame clones, with some not included. The sample holds about 40,000 clones. Sequenced: PBMCs. The receptor source for this set is a human donor in good health.

This chain links TRBV27 with TRBJ1-2; D is unresolved. This CDR3 has 14 amino acids. Germline CDR1 reads MNHEY; CDR2 reads SMNVEV (reference sequence). Trimming pared 2 bases from V and 0 bases from J, leaving 7 bases between. The DNA for the CDR3 is TGTGCCAGCAGTTTAGGAGCAGCTAACTATGGCTACACCTTC. Translating it yields CASSLGAANYGYTF.

The rearrangement uses TRBV18 and TRBJ1-1; 10 nucleotides match TRBD1. The CDR3 is 15 residues long. Unmatched junction bases numbered 4, after V lost 3 bases and J lost 3 bases. The germline gives CDR1 KGHSH, CDR2 LQKENI. The CDR3 spells CASSPDRGLYTEAFF. In DNA, the CDR3 is TGTGCCAGCTCACCTGACAGGGGGCTGTACACTGAAGCTTTCTTT.

The rearrangement links TRBV6-1 to TRBJ2-5; the match to TRBD1 covers 7 bases. The junction had 4 bases not matched to a gene; V was cut back by 4 bases and J by 5 bases. The CDR3 has 13 amino acids. Germline values: CDR1 MNHNS, CDR2 SASEGT. In nucleotides, the CDR3 is TGTGCCAGCAGTGGGACAGGACGGGAGACCCAGTACTTC. This codes for CASSGTGRETQYF.

The chain combines TRBV29-1 with TRBJ1-1, with D possibly TRBD1 on 5 matching bases. The CDR3 length is 11 residues. From germline, CDR1 is SQVTM and CDR2 ANQGSEA. V dropped 4 bases and J dropped 6 bases, with 9 bases sitting between them. CDR3 region: CSVGGAAEAFF. The DNA for the CDR3 is TGCAGCGTTGGCGGGGCGGCTGAAGCTTTCTTT.

This chain joins TRBV27 and TRBJ1-1, with 8 nucleotides matching TRBD1. The CDR3 loop spans 15 amino acids. CDR1 and CDR2 from the germline V gene are MNHEY and SMNVEV (reference sequence). J gave up 0 bases and V 8 bases, and 8 bases lay outside the gene matches. CDR3 coding DNA: TGTGCCAGCGGCAGGACAGGGAGGATGAACACTGAAGCTTTCTTT. Its translation: CASGRTGRMNTEAFF.

The CDR3 sequence: CASSSSSGEPQHF. DNA of the CDR3: TGTGCCAGCAGCTCATCTAGCGGGGAGCCCCAGCATTTT. The chain employs TRBV7-9 and TRBJ1-5; D is ambiguous. The V gene lost 4 bases and the J gene lost 8 bases, with 12 bases spanning the gap. The V gene's germline CDR1 is SEHNR and CDR2 FQNEAQ (reference sequence). The CDR3 runs 13 residues.

The genes are TRBV27 and TRBJ1-1, with 8 bases lining up with TRBD1. The V gene end was trimmed by 4 bases and the J gene end by 1 base; junction bases not matched to a gene: 8. The CDR3 has 16 residues. Germline V lookup: CDR1 MNHEY, CDR2 SMNVEV (reference sequence). CDR3 nucleotides: TGTGCCAGCAGTTCAGGACAGGGATTTTCGAACACTGAAGCTTTCTTT. Its translation is CASSSGQGFSNTEAFF.

This sequence joins TRBV28 and TRBJ1-2; 11 bases are shared with TRBD1. V lost 3 bases and J lost 6; bases outside the gene matches: 3. The CDR3 loop spans 14 amino acids. Per germline, CDR1 MDHEN and CDR2 SYDVKM. The CDR3 nucleotides are TGTGCCAGCAGTTTGGACAGGGGGCTAAATGGCTACACCTTC. Protein product: CASSLDRGLNGYTF.

CDR3: CASLRTGNVNQPQHF. CDR3 sequence (DNA): TGTGCCAGTCTGCGGACAGGGAATGTAAATCAGCCCCAGCATTTT. The V and J genes are TRBV19 and TRBJ1-5, with 8 bases aligning to TRBD1. The germline gives CDR1 LNHDA, CDR2 SQIVND (reference sequence). This CDR3 is 15 amino acids long. V shed 8 bases and J 4 bases; nucleotides not matched to a gene: 10. Combining the CDR3 with reference TRBV19 and TRBJ1-5 gives the whole variable domain DGGITQSPKYLFRKEGQNVTLSCEQNLNHDAMYWYRQDPGQGLRLIYYSQIVNDFQKGDIAEGYSVSREKKESFPLTVTSAQKNPTAFYLCASLRTGNVNQPQHFGDGTRLSIL.

The CDR3 nucleotides are TGCGCCAGCAGCAAGACAGGGCAAACTAATGAAAAACTGTTTTTT. Translated: CASSKTGQTNEKLFF. This chain joins TRBV5-1 and TRBJ1-4, with 7 bases identical to TRBD1. J lost 1 base, V lost 4 bases, and 4 bases had no gene match. The CDR3 is made up of 15 amino acids. The germline V gene has CDR1 SGHRS and CDR2 YFSETQ.

The chain couples TRBV19 to TRBJ2-3; tentative D call: TRBD2 (6 bases). Looked up from germline, CDR1 is LNHDA and CDR2 is SQIVND (reference sequence). Deletions cut 3 bases from V and 3 bases from J, with 16 bases between. The CDR3 covers 16 residues. CDR3 coding DNA: TGTGCCAGTAGTATGGAGGGGAGCTGGCGAACAGATACGCAGTATTTT. Its translation is CASSMEGSWRTDTQYF.

To note about this clone: This sample also contains other DNA sequences that code for the same CDR3. The gene calls are TRBV7-3 and TRBJ1-1; D is ambiguous. Per the germline V gene, CDR1 is SGHTA and CDR2 is FQGTGA. This CDR3 comprises 13 residues. V dropped 2 bases and J dropped 0 bases, with 4 bases sitting between them. CDR3 DNA: TGTGCCAGCAGCTTATCAATGAACACTGAAGCTTTCTTT. This sequence encodes CASSLSMNTEAFF.

The chain has TRBV2 and TRBJ1-5; D gene unclear. Germline V gives CDR1 SNHLY, CDR2 FYNNEI. V was clipped by 3 bases and J by 2 bases, with 5 bases between them. The CDR3 length is 13 residues. The CDR3 DNA follows: TGTGCCAGCAGTGACGAGGGCAATCAGCCCCAGCATTTT. It specifies CASSDEGNQPQHF. Combining the CDR3 with reference TRBV2 and TRBJ1-5 gives the whole variable domain EPEVTQTPSHQVTQMGQEVILRCVPISNHLYFYWYRQILGQKVEFLVSFYNNEISEKSEIFDDQFSVERPDGSNFTLKIRSTKLEDSAMYFCASSDEGNQPQHFGDGTRLSIL.

This rearrangement joins TRBV7-2 to TRBJ1-2; the match to TRBD1 covers 8 bases. This CDR3 contains 15 residues. Germline V gene lookup returns CDR1 SGHTA and CDR2 FQGNSA. J lost 5 bases, V lost 5 bases, and 10 bases had no gene match. The CDR3 nucleotides read TGTGCCAGCAGCCCCTCCGGGACAGGTCTTTATGGCTACACCTTC. Residues: CASSPSGTGLYGYTF.

The V call is TRBV7-3, the J call TRBJ2-1; D unclear. Deletions cut 5 bases from V and 0 bases from J, with 11 bases between. There are 15 residues in the CDR3. Germline-derived CDR1 and CDR2 are SGHTA and FQGTGA. The CDR3 reads CASSPDSSSYNEQFF. The CDR3 DNA follows: TGTGCCAGCAGCCCAGACTCGAGCTCCTACAATGAGCAGTTCTTC. The entire variable domain, with the rest obtained from reference TRBV7-3 and TRBJ2-1, is as follows: GAGVSQTPSNKVTEKGKYVELRCDPISGHTALYWYRQSLGQGPEFLIYFQGTGAADDSGLPNDRFFAVRPEGSVSTLKIQRTERGDSAVYLCASSPDSSSYNEQFFGPGTRLTVL.

The chain has TRBV28 and TRBJ1-6, with D possibly TRBD1 on 6 matching bases. Deletions cut 6 bases from V and 7 bases from J, with 16 bases between. CDR1 MDHEN and CDR2 SYDVKM come from the germline V gene. The CDR3 is 15 residues long. CDR3 nucleotides: TGTGCCAGCAGGCCCGATATGACAGGAAATTCACCCCTCCACTTT. This encodes CASRPDMTGNSPLHF. The variable domain in full, with the rest retrieved from reference TRBV28 and TRBJ1-6, is DVKVTQSSRYLVKRTGEKVFLECVQDMDHENMFWYRQDPGLGLRLIYFSYDVKMKEKGDIPEGYSVSREKKERFSLILESASTNQTSMYLCASRPDMTGNSPLHFGNGTRLTVT.

The rearrangement joins TRBV5-6 to TRBJ1-1; perhaps TRBD1 as D (6 bases). In germline, CDR1 is SGHDT, CDR2 YYEEEE. The CDR3 runs to 15 residues. V was shortened by 2 bases and J by 3 bases, with 14 bases between the two germline ends. This CDR3 is CASSFGGHRDTEAFF. As DNA, the CDR3 is TGTGCCAGCAGCTTTGGGGGACATCGAGACACTGAAGCTTTCTTT.

The gene calls are TRBV9 and TRBJ1-4, with D tentatively TRBD1 (5 bases). Germline CDR1 and CDR2: SGDLS and YYNGEE. This CDR3 has 14 amino acids. Between the trimmed V and J ends, which lost 0 bases and 7 bases, there was a span of 10 bases. CDR3 region: CASSVAQGGEKLFF. DNA for the CDR3: TGTGCCAGCAGCGTAGCTCAGGGTGGTGAAAAACTGTTTTTT.

Concerning this clone itself: Different DNA sequences within this sample yield the same CDR3. This rearrangement joins TRBV5-1 to TRBJ2-3; no clear D gene. CDR3 length equals 13 residues. Germline loops: CDR1 SGHRS, CDR2 YFSETQ. Trimming removed 4 bases from V and 3 bases from J, with 9 bases in between. The CDR3 DNA is TGCGCCAGCAGCCCAGACTGGACAGATACGCAGTATTTT. Amino acid sequence: CASSPDWTDTQYF.

This chain connects TRBV28 to TRBJ1-2; no clear D gene. V dropped 3 bases and J dropped 0 bases, with 8 bases sitting between them. CDR3 length: 14 amino acids. The germline V gene encodes CDR1 MDHEN and CDR2 SYDVKM. CDR3: CASSLVSSNYGYTF. CDR3 DNA sequence: TGTGCCAGCAGTTTGGTAAGCTCTAACTATGGCTACACCTTC.

This chain joins TRBV6-1 and TRBJ1-6, with a possible D match to TRBD1 (5 bases). Germline loops: CDR1 MNHNS, CDR2 SASEGT. V gave up 3 bases and J gave up 9 bases, with 12 bases separating them. The CDR3 has 14 residues. Here the CDR3 reads CASSEPRVASPLHF. The CDR3 bases are TGTGCCAGCAGTGAGCCCAGGGTAGCTTCACCCCTCCACTTT.

The chain recombines TRBV28 with TRBJ2-4, with D possibly being TRBD2 (8 bases). The CDR3 sequence is 18 residues long. Germline CDR1 reads MDHEN; CDR2 reads SYDVKM. Deletions cut 11 bases from V and 2 bases from J, with 28 bases between. The CDR3 bases are TGTGCCGCTCATACGGGGGGGGCAGGGGGTAGTACCAAAAACATTCAGTACTTC. Protein sequence: CAAHTGGAGGSTKNIQYF.

The rearrangement links TRBV5-6 to TRBJ1-5; D is unresolved. The CDR3 is 14 residues long. Germline V gene sequence: CDR1 SGHDT, CDR2 YYEEEE. V shed 0 bases and J shed 5 bases, with 9 bases lying between them. The CDR3 region has the DNA TGTGCCAGCAGCTTGGGACTCGATGATCAGCCCCAGCATTTT. This codes for CASSLGLDDQPQHF.

The V and J genes are TRBV30 and TRBJ1-3; 7 bases agree with TRBD1. The V gene end was trimmed by 2 bases and the J gene end by 2 bases; junction bases not matched to a gene: 3. Per the germline V gene, CDR1 is GTSNPN and CDR2 is SVGIG (reference sequence). The CDR3 length is 14 residues. The CDR3 protein is CAWSHRGTGNTIYF. The CDR3 DNA reads TGTGCCTGGAGTCACAGGGGCACTGGAAACACCATATATTTT. The full variable domain, rest sourced from reference TRBV30 and TRBJ1-3, is SQTIHQWPATLVQPVGSPLSLECTVEGTSNPNLYWYRQAAGRGLQLLFYSVGIGQISSEVPQNLSASRPQDRQFILSSKKLLLSDSGFYLCAWSHRGTGNTIYFGEGSWLTVV.

The chain combines TRBV7-5 with TRBJ1-2; TRBD1, the table's D call, lacks a check against the DNA. TRBV7-5 is a documented pseudogene. The CDR3 is made up of 16 amino acids. The CDR3 nucleotides read TGTGTCAGAAGCTTAGATCAGGGAATATTTCGGTATGGCTACACCTTC. Translating gives CVRSLDQGIFRYGYTF.

The chain's CDR3 is CASSGGTGVTGELFF. In nucleotides, the CDR3 is TGTGCCAGCAGCGGGGGGACAGGGGTCACCGGGGAGCTGTTTTTT. This chain links TRBV9 with TRBJ2-2; 10 bases map to TRBD1. V lost 3 bases, J lost 4 bases, and 3 bases stayed unmatched. The germline V gene encodes CDR1 SGDLS and CDR2 YYNGEE. The CDR3 is 15 residues long. The whole variable domain, remainder taken from reference TRBV9 and TRBJ2-2, is DSGVTQTPKHLITATGQRVTLRCSPRSGDLSVYWYQQSLDQGLQFLIQYYNGEERAKGNILERFSAQQFPDLHSELNLSSLELGDSALYFCASSGGTGVTGELFFGEGSRLTVL.

The J gene is TRBJ2-3, the V gene TRBV10-3; TRBD1 matches 9 bases. Germline loops: CDR1 ENHRY, CDR2 SYGVKD. The V gene end was trimmed by 4 bases and the J gene end by 2 bases; junction bases not matched to a gene: 4. This CDR3 is 15 amino acids long. This CDR3 reads CAISVGDRDTDTQYF. DNA of the CDR3: TGTGCCATCAGTGTGGGGGACAGGGACACAGATACGCAGTATTTT.

V usage is TRBV7-9 and J usage is TRBJ1-1, with D maybe TRBD1 (5 bases). Germline V gene sequence: CDR1 SEHNR, CDR2 FQNEAQ (reference sequence). CDR3 length equals 17 residues. Trimming took 3 bases from V and 4 from J, leaving 21 bases between them. The CDR3 loop reads CASSLTAGRGSSTEAFF. The CDR3, as DNA: TGTGCCAGCAGCTTGACTGCGGGGAGGGGATCGAGCACTGAAGCTTTCTTT.

The V and J genes are TRBV30 and TRBJ2-7, with D tentatively TRBD2 (6 bases). Between the trimmed V and J ends, which lost 3 bases and 7 bases, there was a span of 19 bases. The V gene's germline CDR1 is GTSNPN and CDR2 SVGIG (reference sequence). This CDR3 is built from 14 residues. The CDR3 DNA follows: TGTGCCTGGAGGCGGGACTCAAGAATGGGGGAGCAGTACTTC. Protein product: CAWRRDSRMGEQYF.